The TCR beta chain described here comes from a study of T cell repertoires in cytomegalovirus infection. Study-wide context: CMV epitopes in the study were HLA-C-restricted (recently identified) and HLA-B-restricted (well studied). Matching HLA type and CMV infection were both indicated by public TCR beta signatures. The study's findings and limits: The ex vivo response was dominated by HLA-C-restricted CMV-specific TCR beta clonotypes. Carriers of CMV plus the relevant HLA were identified by cumulative public TCR beta family frequency.

The length of the CDR3 is 16 residues. CDR1 and CDR2 (germline): LGHDT, YNNKEL (reference sequence). V dropped 4 bases and J dropped 7; count of bases not matched to a gene: 8. TCRdb analysed the reads with MiXCR anew, one entry per CDR3 protein. The sample has around 85,000 distinct CDR3 sequences; roughly half are singletons. Comments on this clonotype: Its antigen is unknown.

The chain couples TRBV3-1 to TRBJ2-1; 12 positions agree with TRBD2. The origin of this receptor is a human donor in good health (CMV status not recorded). Some clones in this sample may be carry-over from other donors' samples. Sequenced material: CD8+ T cells from cultured PBMCs, taken from culture after CMV antigen stimulation. The CDR3 region is CASSPRLAGEENEQFF. For the CDR3, the DNA is TGTGCCAGCAGCCCCCGACTAGCGGGAGAAGAGAATGAGCAGTTCTTC.